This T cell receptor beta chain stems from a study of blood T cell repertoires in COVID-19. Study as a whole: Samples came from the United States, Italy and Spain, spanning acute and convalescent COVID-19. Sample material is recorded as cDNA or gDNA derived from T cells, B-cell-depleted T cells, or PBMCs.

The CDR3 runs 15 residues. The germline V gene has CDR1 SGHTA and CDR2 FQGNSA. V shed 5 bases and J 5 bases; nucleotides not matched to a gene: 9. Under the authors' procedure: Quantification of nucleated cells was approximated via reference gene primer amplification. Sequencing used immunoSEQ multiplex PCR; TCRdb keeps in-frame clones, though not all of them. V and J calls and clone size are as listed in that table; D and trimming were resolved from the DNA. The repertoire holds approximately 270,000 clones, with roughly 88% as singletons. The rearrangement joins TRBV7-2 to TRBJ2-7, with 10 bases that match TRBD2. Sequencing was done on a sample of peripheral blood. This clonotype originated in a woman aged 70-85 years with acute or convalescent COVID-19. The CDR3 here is CASSPSQRGGHEQYF. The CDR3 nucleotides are TGTGCCAGCAGCCCCTCCCAGCGGGGGGGCCACGAGCAGTACTTC. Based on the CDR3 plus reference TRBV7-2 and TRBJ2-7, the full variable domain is GAGVSQSPSNKVTEKGKDVELRCDPISGHTALYWYRQSLGQGLEFLIYFQGNSAPDKSGLPSDRFSAERTGGSVSTLTIQRTQQEDSAVYLCASSPSQRGGHEQYFGPGTRLTVT.